A selection of T cell receptor beta chains follows, all from one sample in a study of control samples from healthy donors and cancer patients. Sequenced by immunoSEQ multiplex PCR; TCRdb stores in-frame clones only, minus some. The sample lists some 65,000 clones, approximately 84% occurring once. The material sequenced was PBMCs. These receptors were collected from a woman in her fifties or sixties with lung cancer. CDR3s include the opening cysteine and the closing phenylalanine or tryptophan. Fields, in order: CDR3 length, D gene, V gene, J gene, clone size, CDR3 protein, CDR3 DNA. D genes are given only for firm matches. The listing skips clone size in some rows; elsewhere it reads once, few, many or a size class.

12	-	TRBV11-2	TRBJ1-4	-	CASSSIDEKLFF	TGTGCCAGCAGCTCAATCGATGAAAAACTGTTTTTT
15	TRBD2	TRBV10-2	TRBJ2-1	-	CASSDPGGPLNEQFF	TGCGCCAGCAGTGACCCGGGGGGGCCCCTTAATGAGCAGTTCTTC
12	-	TRBV30	TRBJ2-1	-	CAWSLSYNEQFF	TGTGCCTGGTCCCTCTCCTACAATGAGCAGTTCTTC
13	-	TRBV24-1	TRBJ1-2	-	CATSDLREDGYTF	TGTGCCACCAGTGATTTACGGGAGGATGGCTACACCTTC
13	-	TRBV12-3/TRBV12-4	TRBJ2-1	-	CASSLKGGREQFF	TGTGCCAGCAGTTTAAAGGGGGGGCGTGAGCAGTTCTTC
14	-	TRBV5-1	TRBJ1-2	-	CASYPNRDSDGYTF	TGCGCCAGCTACCCAAACAGGGACTCAGATGGCTACACCTTC
14	TRBD1	TRBV24-1	TRBJ1-5	-	CATRQTGSNQPQHF	TGTGCCACCAGACAGACAGGGAGTAACCAGCCCCAGCATTTT
16	-	TRBV15	TRBJ2-3	-	CATSSVLGGGTDTQYF	TGTGCCACCAGCAGTGTACTGGGGGGTGGCACAGATACGCAGTATTTT
16	-	TRBV2	TRBJ2-7	few	CASRYDPGASSYEQYF	TGTGCCAGCAGGTACGACCCGGGGGCTAGCTCCTACGAGCAGTACTTC
14	-	TRBV6-5	TRBJ2-7	-	CASRGPGASYEQYF	TGTGCCAGCAGAGGGCCAGGGGCCTCCTACGAGCAGTACTTC
15	-	TRBV14	TRBJ2-7	-	CASSQEGRGRYEQYF	TGTGCCAGCAGCCAAGAAGGCAGGGGCCGCTACGAGCAGTACTTC
13	-	TRBV19	TRBJ1-2	-	CASRRLGGSGYTF	TGTGCCAGTAGGAGGCTGGGTGGATCTGGCTACACCTTC
12	-	TRBV7-9	TRBJ2-7	-	CASSQGGYEQYF	TGTGCCAGCAGCCAGGGGGGATACGAGCAGTACTTC
16	-	TRBV27	TRBJ1-2	-	CASSLGFADSNYGYTF	TGTGCCAGCAGTTTAGGGTTCGCTGACTCTAACTATGGCTACACCTTC
12	-	TRBV6-5	TRBJ2-1	-	CASRQTGAVQFF	TGTGCCAGCCGCCAGACAGGAGCGGTGCAGTTCTTC
12	-	TRBV7-2	TRBJ1-6	-	CASSSYNSPLHF	TGTGCCAGCAGCTCCTATAATTCACCCCTCCACTTT
13	-	TRBV11-2	TRBJ1-1	-	CASSWTPNTEAFF	TGTGCCAGCAGCTGGACACCTAACACTGAAGCTTTCTTT
17	TRBD2	TRBV7-6	TRBJ2-1	-	CASSLVTRGGYYNEQFF	TGTGCCAGCAGCTTGGTGACGCGGGGGGGATACTACAATGAGCAGTTCTTC
15	-	TRBV11-2	TRBJ1-4	-	CASSLAGARDEKLFF	TGTGCCAGCAGCTTAGCCGGGGCTCGGGATGAAAAACTGTTTTTT
14	TRBD1	TRBV18	TRBJ1-2	-	CASSLDRGPDGYTF	TGTGCCAGCTCACTTGACAGGGGGCCTGATGGCTACACCTTC
18	TRBD2	TRBV19	TRBJ2-2	-	CASSWGLAGVVNTGELFF	TGTGCCAGTAGTTGGGGACTAGCGGGGGTGGTAAACACCGGGGAGCTGTTTTTT
15	-	TRBV5-1	TRBJ1-1	-	CASSLAKGGPTEAFF	TGCGCCAGCAGCTTGGCAAAGGGGGGCCCCACTGAAGCTTTCTTT
13	-	TRBV6-5	TRBJ1-1	-	CASTDTLNTEAFF	TGTGCCAGCACGGACACCTTGAACACTGAAGCTTTCTTT
12	-	TRBV25-1	TRBJ1-2	-	CASSGGSYGYTF	TGTGCCAGCAGTGGGGGAAGTTATGGCTACACCTTC
13	-	TRBV2	TRBJ2-7	-	CAGANLGAYEQYF	TGTGCCGGAGCTAACCTGGGGGCCTACGAGCAGTACTTC
11	-	TRBV24-1	TRBJ2-7	-	CATSDSYEQYF	TGTGCCACCAGTGATAGTTACGAGCAGTACTTC
15	-	TRBV19	TRBJ1-1	-	CASRGSGTMNTEAFF	TGTGCCAGTAGGGGCTCGGGGACCATGAACACTGAAGCTTTCTTT
15	TRBD1	TRBV7-9	TRBJ1-1	-	CASSLVGQGRSEAFF	TGTGCCAGCAGCTTAGTGGGACAGGGCCGGTCTGAAGCTTTCTTT
15	-	TRBV28	TRBJ1-6	-	CASRWEGLANSPLHF	TGTGCCAGCAGGTGGGAGGGACTAGCCAATTCACCCCTCCACTTT
14	-	TRBV9	TRBJ2-2	-	CASSPLVGTGELFF	TGTGCCAGCAGCCCTTTGGTGGGTACCGGGGAGCTGTTTTTT
16	TRBD1	TRBV9	TRBJ1-3	once	CASSAWDSDSGNTIYF	TGTGCCAGCAGCGCTTGGGACAGCGACTCTGGAAACACCATATATTTT
11	-	TRBV29-1	TRBJ1-1	once	CSVDGGTEAFF	TGCAGCGTTGATGGGGGAACTGAAGCTTTCTTT
15	-	TRBV18	TRBJ2-1	-	CASSPEGGLYNEQFF	TGTGCCAGCTCACCGGAAGGGGGTCTCTACAATGAGCAGTTCTTC
16	TRBD2	TRBV6-1	TRBJ2-2	-	CASRDGGGRGAGELFF	TGTGCCAGCCGTGACGGGGGGGGGCGAGGGGCCGGGGAGCTGTTTTTT
17	TRBD1	TRBV4-1	TRBJ1-2	-	CASSPANRDRGNYGYTF	TGCGCCAGCAGCCCAGCAAATCGGGACAGGGGCAACTATGGCTACACCTTC
12	-	TRBV28	TRBJ2-3	-	CVIGRSTDTQYF	TGTGTCATAGGCAGAAGCACAGATACGCAGTATTTT
15	TRBD1	TRBV18	TRBJ1-1	-	CASSPEQGANTEAFF	TGTGCCAGCTCACCAGAGCAGGGGGCAAATACTGAAGCTTTCTTT
16	TRBD2	TRBV7-8	TRBJ2-2	-	CASSLGTSGDTGELFF	TGTGCCAGCAGCTTAGGGACTAGCGGGGACACCGGGGAGCTGTTTTTT
16	TRBD2	TRBV5-5	TRBJ2-3	-	CASSLASGGVTDTQYF	TGTGCCAGCAGCTTGGCGAGCGGGGGGGTAACAGATACGCAGTATTTT
18	TRBD1	TRBV9	TRBJ2-2	-	CASSLDTGQGGGTGELFF	TGTGCCAGCAGCCTTGATACGGGACAGGGGGGGGGCACCGGGGAGCTGTTTTTT
15	-	TRBV18	TRBJ1-1	many	CASSPSQKGWTEAFF	TGTGCCAGCTCACCCTCCCAGAAGGGATGGACTGAAGCTTTCTTT
11	-	TRBV6-6	TRBJ1-2	once	CASSEGSGYTF	TGTGCCAGCAGTGAGGGGAGTGGCTACACCTTC
11	-	TRBV29-1	TRBJ1-1	-	CSVEDGTEAFF	TGCAGCGTTGAAGATGGAACTGAAGCTTTCTTT
15	TRBD2	TRBV18	TRBJ2-2	-	CASSPASGGTGELFF	TGTGCCAGCTCACCAGCAAGCGGGGGTACCGGGGAGCTGTTTTTT
17	TRBD2	TRBV24-1	TRBJ2-1	-	CATSDFKLAGGVDEQFF	TGTGCCACCAGTGATTTTAAACTAGCGGGGGGTGTAGATGAGCAGTTCTTC
14	-	TRBV28	TRBJ1-4	-	CASSLGRVSGKLFF	TGTGCCAGCAGTTTAGGCCGGGTAAGCGGAAAACTGTTTTTT
13	-	TRBV7-6	TRBJ2-7	few	CASSARQGGEQYF	TGTGCCAGCAGCGCAAGACAGGGAGGCGAGCAGTACTTC
12	TRBD2	TRBV19	TRBJ2-1	few	CASSTRGGEQFF	TGTGCCAGTAGCACTCGGGGGGGAGAGCAGTTCTTC